Shown below are 16 T cell receptor beta chains from a single sample sequenced in a study of cytomegalovirus exposure and HLA in healthy donors. The PCR was carried out with 60 Vbeta primers and 13 Jbeta primers. Profiling relied on immunoSEQ multiplex PCR, and the TCRdb table lists in-frame clones only, not all of them. The table records roughly 97,000 clones, about four fifths of them present only once. What was sequenced was PBMCs. The source of these receptors is a middle-aged man in good health and CMV-seropositive.

The chain recombines TRBV15 with TRBJ2-3; TRBD2 matches at 9 bases. Germline V gene data show CDR1 as LNHNV and CDR2 as YYDKDF (reference sequence). The J segment lost 1 base and the V segment lost 5 bases, leaving 10 bases of the junction unmatched. This CDR3 is 17 amino acids long. The CDR3, as DNA: TGTGCCACCAGCGCAACGACTAGCGGATATCGCACAGATACGCAGTATTTT. The encoded protein is CATSATTSGYRTDTQYF.

The CDR3 sequence: CASSLGGEPQETQYF. In DNA form, the CDR3 reads TGTGCCAGCAGCTTAGGGGGGGAGCCCCAAGAGACCCAGTACTTC. The chain joins TRBV7-9 to TRBJ2-5; tentative D call: TRBD2 (6 bases). CDR1 and CDR2 from the germline V gene are SEHNR and FQNEAQ (reference sequence). The germline V and J ends were trimmed by 1 base and 1 base, with 10 bases remaining between them. This CDR3 is 15 amino acids long.

The rearrangement links TRBV19 to TRBJ2-1; the match to TRBD2 covers 7 bases. J lost 4 bases, V lost 5 bases, and 8 bases had no gene match. The CDR3 loop spans 15 amino acids. Germline CDR1 LNHDA, CDR2 SQIVND (reference sequence). DNA of the CDR3: TGTGCCAGTAGTGGGGGGGGAATTATGTACAATGAGCAGTTCTTC. Residues: CASSGGGIMYNEQFF.

V gene TRBV6-1 combines with J gene TRBJ2-1; D is possibly TRBD2 (6 bases). V was pared by 4 bases and J by 6 bases, with 25 bases between. Germline V lookup: CDR1 MNHNS, CDR2 SASEGT. The CDR3 covers 18 residues. CDR3 region: CASSGGGRESRVTNEQFF. CDR3 nucleotide sequence: TGTGCCAGCAGTGGGGGTGGCCGGGAGAGCCGAGTAACCAATGAGCAGTTCTTC.

This clone came up once. The V call is TRBV20-1, the J call TRBJ2-3; D uncertain. This CDR3 comprises 10 residues. V was cut by 6 bases and J by 6 bases, with 7 bases left in between. Germline V gives CDR1 DFQATT, CDR2 SNEGSKA (reference sequence). The CDR3 sequence is CSAVRDTQYF. In DNA, the CDR3 is TGCAGTGCGGTCAGGGATACGCAGTATTTT.

This chain links TRBV19 with TRBJ2-1; 9 bases agree with TRBD2. In germline, CDR1 is LNHDA, CDR2 SQIVND (reference sequence). This CDR3 region has 20 residues. The J segment lost 0 bases and the V segment lost 3 bases, leaving 15 bases of the junction unmatched. CDR3 sequence: CASSIEAGGLAPSSYNEQFF. The DNA of the CDR3 is TGTGCCAGTAGTATTGAAGCGGGAGGCCTCGCCCCATCCTCCTACAATGAGCAGTTCTTC.

The chain has TRBV2 and TRBJ1-5, with D uncertain. The CDR3 is made up of 14 amino acids. Trimming took 2 bases from V and 4 from J, leaving 9 bases between them. Per germline, CDR1 SNHLY and CDR2 FYNNEI. The CDR3 region is CASSESGTNQPQHF. The CDR3 region has the DNA TGTGCCAGCAGTGAATCGGGAACTAATCAGCCCCAGCATTTT.

The V call is TRBV30, the J call TRBJ1-2; TRBD1 aligns across 8 bases. CDR3 size: 14 residues. The trim removed 0 bases at V and 8 bases at J, leaving 8 bases unmatched. CDR1 is GTSNPN and CDR2 is SVGIG in the germline V gene (reference sequence). CDR3 loop: CAWSVIQGAGGYTF. The CDR3 region has the DNA TGTGCCTGGAGTGTAATTCAGGGGGCTGGCGGCTACACCTTC.

This clone was counted a single time. This chain joins TRBV7-8 and TRBJ2-2, with D tentatively TRBD1 (6 bases). Germline CDR1 and CDR2: SGHVS and FQNEAQ. V was pared by 8 bases and J by 0 bases, with 16 bases between. The CDR3 is made up of 16 amino acids. The CDR3 protein is CASAGLQGSNTGELFF. The CDR3 DNA reads as TGTGCCAGCGCAGGGTTACAGGGTTCGAACACCGGGGAGCTGTTTTTT.

The J gene is TRBJ2-5, the V gene TRBV19; weak D call: TRBD2 (5 bases). Germline CDR1 is LNHDA and CDR2 is SQIVND (reference sequence). This CDR3 spans 13 amino acids. V was shortened by 3 bases and J by 2 bases, with 7 bases between the two germline ends. The CDR3 sequence is CASSIGVQETQYF. The CDR3 DNA is TGTGCCAGTAGTATCGGGGTTCAAGAGACCCAGTACTTC.

V gene TRBV30 combines with J gene TRBJ1-2; D perhaps matches TRBD1 (5 bases). Germline CDR1 and CDR2: GTSNPN and SVGIG (reference sequence). This CDR3 has 15 residues. V lost 2 bases to trimming and J lost 1 base, with 14 bases between them. In DNA, the CDR3 is TGTGCCTGGAGTTTGATCCAGGGCGGTAACTATGGCTACACCTTC. Its protein is CAWSLIQGGNYGYTF.

V gene TRBV19 combines with J gene TRBJ1-2; D unresolved. Germline V gene lookup returns CDR1 LNHDA and CDR2 SQIVND (reference sequence). The CDR3 has 14 amino acids. Trimming left V 5 bases short and J 2 bases short, with 12 bases between. The CDR3 sequence: CASSQGGSNYGYTF. The CDR3 DNA follows: TGTGCCAGTAGTCAAGGCGGGAGCAACTATGGCTACACCTTC.

CDR3 coding DNA: TGTGCCACCAGCGGCGGATATGAAGCTAACTATGGCTACACCTTC. Its translation is CATSGGYEANYGYTF. The J gene is TRBJ1-2, the V gene TRBV15; D unclear. Trimming removed 5 bases from V and 0 bases from J, with 13 bases in between. CDR1 and CDR2 (germline): LNHNV, YYDKDF (reference sequence). The CDR3 covers 15 residues. Complete variable domain (other parts from reference TRBV15 and TRBJ1-2): DAMVIQNPRYQVTQFGKPVTLSCSQTLNHNVMYWYQQKSSQAPKLLFHYYDKDFNNEADTPDNFQSRRPNTSFCFLDIRSPGLGDTAMYLCATSGGYEANYGYTFGSGTRLTVV.

The genes are TRBV6-5 and TRBJ2-1; the match to TRBD2 covers 9 bases. J gave up 7 bases and V 6 bases, and 10 bases lay outside the gene matches. Germline V gives CDR1 MNHEY, CDR2 SVGAGI. The CDR3 sequence is 15 residues long. CDR3 bases: TGTGCCAGCAGGGCGGGGGGGCTTGGATGGAATGAGCAGTTCTTC. Its translation is CASRAGGLGWNEQFF.

The V call is TRBV5-1, the J call TRBJ2-1, with a weak D call TRBD1 (6 bases). V lost 8 bases, J lost 9 bases, and 15 bases lay in between. This CDR3 is 12 amino acids long. The germline V gene encodes CDR1 SGHRS and CDR2 YFSETQ. The CDR3 region has the DNA TGCGCCAGTGCTACTACAGGGTCTGAGCAGTTCTTC. Its protein product is CASATTGSEQFF.

The chain couples TRBV29-1 to TRBJ2-2; a weak D match, TRBD1 (5 bases). The CDR3 is 12 amino acids. V was trimmed by 4 bases and J by 4 bases, leaving 7 bases between them. Looked up from germline, CDR1 is SQVTM and CDR2 is ANQGSEA. CDR3 DNA sequence: TGCAGCGTTGGACAGATCACCGGGGAGCTGTTTTTT. It yields the protein CSVGQITGELFF.